The source of this T cell receptor (beta chain) is a study of blood T cell repertoires in COVID-19. Study context: Sources were T cells, B-cell-depleted T cells, or PBMCs; the material itself was cDNA or gDNA.

The CDR3 is 15 amino acids. Assay: immunoSEQ multiplex PCR; the TCRdb copy retains only in-frame clones and omits some. This sample has more than 65,000 clones, with less than 90% found just once. The receptor's source is a man aged 60 to 69 with active or convalescent COVID-19. The sequencing sample was made of peripheral blood. The chain employs TRBV21-1 and TRBJ2-4; the table names TRBD1, a call not compared with the DNA. TRBV21-1 is a known pseudogene. DNA of the CDR3: TGTGCCAGCAGCAAAGGAGAACAGGATGGAAACATTCAGTACTTC. Translated: CASSKGEQDGNIQYF.